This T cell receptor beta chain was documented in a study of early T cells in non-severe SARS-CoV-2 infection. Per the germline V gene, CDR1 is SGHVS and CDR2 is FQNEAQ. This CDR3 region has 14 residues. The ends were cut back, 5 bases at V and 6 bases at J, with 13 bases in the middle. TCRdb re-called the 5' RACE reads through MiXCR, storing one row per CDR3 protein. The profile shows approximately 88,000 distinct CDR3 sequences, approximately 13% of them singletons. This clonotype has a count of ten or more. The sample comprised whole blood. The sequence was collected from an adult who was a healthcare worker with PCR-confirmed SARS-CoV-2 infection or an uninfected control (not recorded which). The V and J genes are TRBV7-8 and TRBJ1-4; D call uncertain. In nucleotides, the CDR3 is TGTGCCAGCAGCATGACACCCAAGGATGAAAAACTGTTTTTT. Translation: CASSMTPKDEKLFF.